Listed below are T cell receptor beta chains from one sample, sequenced in a study of shared clonotypes between healthy human individuals. Assay: immunoSEQ multiplex PCR; the TCRdb copy retains only in-frame clones and omits some. The sample has approximately 500,000 clones; 95% to 97% are singletons. Sequenced: naive CD4+ T cells sorted from blood. These receptors were obtained from a woman in her twenties or thirties in good health. CDR3s include the opening cysteine and the closing phenylalanine or tryptophan. D genes are given only for firm matches.

TRBJ2-1	TRBV15	TRBD2	CATSRDSGYEQFF	TGTGCCACCAGCAGAGATAGCGGGTATGAGCAGTTCTTC
TRBJ2-3	TRBV27	.	CASSSRGSGDTQYF	TGTGCCAGCAGTTCCCGCGGGTCTGGAGATACGCAGTATTTT
TRBJ2-1	TRBV30	.	CAWSARSFYNEQFF	TGTGCCTGGAGTGCTCGGTCTTTCTACAATGAGCAGTTCTTC
TRBJ1-2	TRBV30	.	CAWSDKIWGFYTF	TGTGCCTGGAGCGATAAAATCTGGGGTTTCTACACCTTC
TRBJ1-2	TRBV7-2	.	CASSLGGGLRHAYGYTF	TGTGCCAGCAGCTTAGGGGGGGGACTCCGGCATGCCTATGGCTACACCTTC
TRBJ1-4	TRBV6-5	.	CASTGSWGAEKLFF	TGTGCCAGTACGGGTTCCTGGGGGGCTGAAAAACTGTTTTTT
TRBJ2-1	TRBV4-1	.	CASSGDGDWDGEQFF	TGCGCCAGCAGCGGCGATGGAGACTGGGACGGTGAGCAGTTCTTC
TRBJ2-2	TRBV18	.	CASSPERTGSNTGELFF	TGTGCCAGCTCACCGGAGCGGACGGGTTCGAACACCGGGGAGCTGTTTTTT
TRBJ2-7	TRBV5-6	.	CASSTPGTGPYYEQYF	TGTGCCAGCAGCACCCCCGGAACAGGGCCCTATTACGAGCAGTACTTC
TRBJ2-7	TRBV15	TRBD1	CATGTGTVTYEQYF	TGTGCCACCGGCACCGGGACAGTTACCTACGAGCAGTACTTC
TRBJ1-1	TRBV5-1	.	CASSLLSGNTEAFF	TGCGCCAGCAGCTTGTTATCCGGGAACACTGAAGCTTTCTTT
TRBJ1-5	TRBV18	TRBD1	CASSPDRGQPQHF	TGTGCCAGCTCCCCGGACAGGGGACAGCCCCAGCATTTT
TRBJ1-3	TRBV6-6	.	CASSYSLYTIYF	TGTGCCAGCAGTTACTCGCTATACACCATATATTTT
TRBJ2-7	TRBV11-2	.	CASSPRQILSYEQYF	TGTGCCAGCAGCCCCCGACAGATACTCTCCTACGAGCAGTACTTC
TRBJ1-2	TRBV7-8	TRBD1	CASSPISGTGIGGYTF	TGTGCCAGCAGCCCTATTTCCGGGACAGGGATAGGGGGCTACACCTTC
TRBJ1-4	TRBV5-1	.	CASRFQTTNEKLFF	TGCGCCAGCCGTTTTCAAACAACTAATGAAAAACTGTTTTTT
TRBJ2-7	TRBV4-2	TRBD2	CASSQVLPGGAEQYF	TGTGCCAGCAGCCAAGTTTTGCCGGGGGGTGCTGAGCAGTACTTC
TRBJ2-5	TRBV29-1	TRBD2	CSVARALAGGTQYF	TGCAGCGTCGCAAGGGCCTTAGCGGGAGGGACCCAGTACTTC
TRBJ2-1	TRBV6-1	TRBD1	CASSEGGQGRFVNEQFF	TGTGCCAGCAGTGAAGGGGGACAGGGGAGGTTTGTAAATGAGCAGTTCTTC
TRBJ2-1	TRBV19	.	CASSMGPLPLAYNEQFF	TGTGCCAGTAGTATGGGCCCTTTGCCGCTTGCCTACAATGAGCAGTTCTTC